Reported below is one T cell receptor beta chain. Its antigen is currently unknown. Whether given at about 4 or about 12 weeks, second doses were pooled. Sequencing used immunoSEQ multiplex PCR; TCRdb keeps in-frame clones, though not all of them. The table records 150,000 to 190,000 clones, about 89% of them present only once. The record originates from a study of T cell responses to AZD1222 COVID-19 vaccine. General study points: Dominant at 160-218 and 743-854, vaccine-associated CD4 TCRs also spanned spike. Repertoire collection took place solely once the T cell response had peaked. Nearly half of the spike-specific TCRs reportedly recognize variant regions that carry no mutations.

The ends were cut back, 2 bases at V and 4 bases at J, with 8 bases in the middle. Germline V gene sequence: CDR1 SGHTA, CDR2 FQGTGA. CDR3 size: 13 residues. The sequencing here drew on peripheral blood, taken 28 days after the second AZD1222 dose. The J gene is TRBJ1-1, the V gene TRBV7-3; the D gene is possibly TRBD1 (6 bases). This clonotype was obtained from an adult who received the AZD1222 COVID-19 vaccine. CDR3 sequence reads: CASSLYRATEAFF. The CDR3 region has the DNA TGTGCCAGCAGCTTATACAGGGCCACTGAAGCTTTCTTT. The full variable domain, completed using reference TRBV7-3 and TRBJ1-1, is GAGVSQTPSNKVTEKGKYVELRCDPISGHTALYWYRQSLGQGPEFLIYFQGTGAADDSGLPNDRFFAVRPEGSVSTLKIQRTERGDSAVYLCASSLYRATEAFFGQGTRLTVV.